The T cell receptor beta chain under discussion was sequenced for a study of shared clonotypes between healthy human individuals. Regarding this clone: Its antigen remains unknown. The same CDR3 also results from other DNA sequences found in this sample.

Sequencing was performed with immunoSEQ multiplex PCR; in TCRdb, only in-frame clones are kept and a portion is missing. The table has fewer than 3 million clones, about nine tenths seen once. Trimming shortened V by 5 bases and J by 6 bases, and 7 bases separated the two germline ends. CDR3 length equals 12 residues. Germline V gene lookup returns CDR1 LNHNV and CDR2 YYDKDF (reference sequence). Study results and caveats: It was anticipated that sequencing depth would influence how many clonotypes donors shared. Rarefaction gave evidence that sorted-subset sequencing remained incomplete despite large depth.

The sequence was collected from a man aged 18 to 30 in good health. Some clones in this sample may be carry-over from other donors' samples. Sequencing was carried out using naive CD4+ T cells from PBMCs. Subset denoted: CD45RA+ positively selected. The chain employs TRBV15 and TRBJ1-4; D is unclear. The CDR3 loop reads CATSRGYEKLFF. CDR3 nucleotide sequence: TGTGCCACCAGCCGAGGCTATGAAAAACTGTTTTTT.